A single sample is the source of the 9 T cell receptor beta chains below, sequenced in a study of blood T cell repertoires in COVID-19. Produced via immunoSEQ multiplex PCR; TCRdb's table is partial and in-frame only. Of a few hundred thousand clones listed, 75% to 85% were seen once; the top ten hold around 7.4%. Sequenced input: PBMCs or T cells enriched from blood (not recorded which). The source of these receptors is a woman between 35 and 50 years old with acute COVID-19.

CDR3 protein: CAWGQGGVNTIYF. Written as DNA, the CDR3 is TGTGCCTGGGGGCAGGGCGGGGTAAACACCATATATTTT. The chain uses TRBV30 and TRBJ1-3, with D possibly TRBD1 on 5 matching bases. Trimming took off 5 bases at V and 6 bases at J, with 14 bases between the two ends. The germline V gene has CDR1 GTSNPN and CDR2 SVGIG (reference sequence). CDR3 length: 13 amino acids.

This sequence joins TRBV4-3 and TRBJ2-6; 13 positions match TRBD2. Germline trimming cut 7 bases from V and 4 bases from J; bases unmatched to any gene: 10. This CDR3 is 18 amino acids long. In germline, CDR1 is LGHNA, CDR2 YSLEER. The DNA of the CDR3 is TGCGCCAGCAATCAACTAGCGGGAGGGCCGTGGGGGGCCAACGTCCTGACTTTC. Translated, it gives CASNQLAGGPWGANVLTF.

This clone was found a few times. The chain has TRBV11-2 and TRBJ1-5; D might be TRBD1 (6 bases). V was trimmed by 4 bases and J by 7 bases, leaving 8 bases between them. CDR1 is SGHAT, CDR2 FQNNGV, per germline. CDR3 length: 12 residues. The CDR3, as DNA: TGTGCCAGCAGCTCTACAGGGCAGCCCCAGCATTTT. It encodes CASSSTGQPQHF.

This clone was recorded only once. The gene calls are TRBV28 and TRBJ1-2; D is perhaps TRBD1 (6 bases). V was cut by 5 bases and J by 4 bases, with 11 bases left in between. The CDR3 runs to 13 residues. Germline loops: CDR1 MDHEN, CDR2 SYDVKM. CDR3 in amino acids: CASSQTGTYGYTF. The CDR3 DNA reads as TGTGCCAGCAGTCAAACAGGGACCTATGGCTACACCTTC.

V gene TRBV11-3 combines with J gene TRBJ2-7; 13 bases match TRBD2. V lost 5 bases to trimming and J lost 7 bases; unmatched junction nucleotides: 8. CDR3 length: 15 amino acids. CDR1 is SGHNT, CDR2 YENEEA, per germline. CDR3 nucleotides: TGTGCCAGCAGCCCAGGACTAGCGGGAGTTGAGGAGCAGTACTTC. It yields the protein CASSPGLAGVEEQYF.

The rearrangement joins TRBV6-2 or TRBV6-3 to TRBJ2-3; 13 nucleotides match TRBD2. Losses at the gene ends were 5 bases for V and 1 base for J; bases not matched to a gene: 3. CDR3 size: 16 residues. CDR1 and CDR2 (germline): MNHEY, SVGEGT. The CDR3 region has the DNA TGTGCCAGCAGTGGACTAGCGGGAGCGGGCACAGATACGCAGTATTTT. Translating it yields CASSGLAGAGTDTQYF.

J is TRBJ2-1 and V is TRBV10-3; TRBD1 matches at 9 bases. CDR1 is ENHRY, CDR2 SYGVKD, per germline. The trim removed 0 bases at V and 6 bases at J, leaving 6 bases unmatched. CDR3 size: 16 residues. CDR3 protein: CAISESSGTGINEQFF. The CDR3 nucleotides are TGTGCCATCAGTGAGTCGAGTGGGACAGGGATCAATGAGCAGTTCTTC.

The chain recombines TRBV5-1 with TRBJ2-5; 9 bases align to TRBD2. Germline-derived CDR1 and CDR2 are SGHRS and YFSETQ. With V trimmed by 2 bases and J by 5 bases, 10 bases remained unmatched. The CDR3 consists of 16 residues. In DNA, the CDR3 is TGCGCCAGCAGCTTACCATCGGGACTAGCCGTGGAGACCCAGTACTTC. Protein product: CASSLPSGLAVETQYF.

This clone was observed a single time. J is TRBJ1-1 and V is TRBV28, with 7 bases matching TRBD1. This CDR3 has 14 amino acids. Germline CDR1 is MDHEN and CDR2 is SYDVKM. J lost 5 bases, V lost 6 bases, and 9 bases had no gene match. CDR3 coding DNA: TGTGCCAGCAGGCCGGACAGGTCTGTTACTGAAGCTTTCTTT. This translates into CASRPDRSVTEAFF.